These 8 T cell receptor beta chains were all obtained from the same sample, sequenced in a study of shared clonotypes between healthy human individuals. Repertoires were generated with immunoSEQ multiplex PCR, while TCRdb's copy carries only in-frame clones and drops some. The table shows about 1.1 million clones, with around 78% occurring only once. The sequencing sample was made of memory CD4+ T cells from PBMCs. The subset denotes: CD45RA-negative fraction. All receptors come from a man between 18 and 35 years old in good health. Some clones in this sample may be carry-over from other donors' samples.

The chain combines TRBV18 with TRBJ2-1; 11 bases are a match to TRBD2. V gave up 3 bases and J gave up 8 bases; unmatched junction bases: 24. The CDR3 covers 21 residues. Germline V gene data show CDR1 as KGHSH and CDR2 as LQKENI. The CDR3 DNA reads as TGTGCCAGCTCACCCAAGAGGGTTACCACTTTACTAGCGGGAGTTTTCGATGAGCAGTTCTTC. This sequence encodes CASSPKRVTTLLAGVFDEQFF. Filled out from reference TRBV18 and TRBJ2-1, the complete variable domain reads NAGVMQNPRHLVRRRGQEARLRCSPMKGHSHVYWYRQLPEEGLKFMVYLQKENIIDESGMPKERFSAEFPKEGPSILRIQQVVRGDSAAYFCASSPKRVTTLLAGVFDEQFFGPGTRLTVL.

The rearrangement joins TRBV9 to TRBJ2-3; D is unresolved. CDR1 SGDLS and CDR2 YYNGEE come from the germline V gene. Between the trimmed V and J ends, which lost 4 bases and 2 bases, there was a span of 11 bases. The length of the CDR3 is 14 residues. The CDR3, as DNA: TGTGCCAGCAGCTCATCTAGGACCACAGATACGCAGTATTTT. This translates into CASSSSRTTDTQYF.

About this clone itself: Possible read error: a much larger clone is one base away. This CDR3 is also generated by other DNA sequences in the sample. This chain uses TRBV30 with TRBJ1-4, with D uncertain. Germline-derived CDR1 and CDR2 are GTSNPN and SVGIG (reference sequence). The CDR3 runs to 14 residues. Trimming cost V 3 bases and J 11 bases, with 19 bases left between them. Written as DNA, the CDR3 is TGTGCCTGGAGCCTCCGGGCCTCCGTATTGAAACTGTTTTTT. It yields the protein CAWSLRASVLKLFF.

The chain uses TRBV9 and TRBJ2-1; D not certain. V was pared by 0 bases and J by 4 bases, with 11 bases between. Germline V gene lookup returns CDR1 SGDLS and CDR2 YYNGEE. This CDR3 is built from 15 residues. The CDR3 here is CASSVARQGYNEQFF. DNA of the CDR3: TGTGCCAGCAGCGTAGCCCGGCAAGGATACAATGAGCAGTTCTTC. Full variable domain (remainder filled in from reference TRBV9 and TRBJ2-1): DSGVTQTPKHLITATGQRVTLRCSPRSGDLSVYWYQQSLDQGLQFLIQYYNGEERAKGNILERFSAQQFPDLHSELNLSSLELGDSALYFCASSVARQGYNEQFFGPGTRLTVL.

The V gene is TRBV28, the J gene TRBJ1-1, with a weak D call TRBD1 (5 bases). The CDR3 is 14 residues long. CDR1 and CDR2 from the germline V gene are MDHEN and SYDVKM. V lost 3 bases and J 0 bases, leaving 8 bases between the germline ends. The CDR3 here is CASSFREMNTEAFF. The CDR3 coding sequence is TGTGCCAGCAGTTTCAGGGAAATGAACACTGAAGCTTTCTTT. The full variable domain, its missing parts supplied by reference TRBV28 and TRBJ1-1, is DVKVTQSSRYLVKRTGEKVFLECVQDMDHENMFWYRQDPGLGLRLIYFSYDVKMKEKGDIPEGYSVSREKKERFSLILESASTNQTSMYLCASSFREMNTEAFFGQGTRLTVV.

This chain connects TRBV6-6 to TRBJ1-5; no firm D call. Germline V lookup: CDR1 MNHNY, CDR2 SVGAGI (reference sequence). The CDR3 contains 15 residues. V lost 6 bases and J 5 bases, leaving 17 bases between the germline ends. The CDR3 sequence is CASRFLDAGHQPQHF. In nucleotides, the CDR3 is TGTGCCAGCAGATTTCTAGACGCCGGTCATCAGCCCCAGCATTTT.

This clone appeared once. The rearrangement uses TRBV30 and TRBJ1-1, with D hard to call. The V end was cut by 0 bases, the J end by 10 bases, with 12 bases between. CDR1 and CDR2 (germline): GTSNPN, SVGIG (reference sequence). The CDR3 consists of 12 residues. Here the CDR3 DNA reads TGTGCCTGGAGTGTACTTATGAGCCGAGCTTTCTTT. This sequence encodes CAWSVLMSRAFF.

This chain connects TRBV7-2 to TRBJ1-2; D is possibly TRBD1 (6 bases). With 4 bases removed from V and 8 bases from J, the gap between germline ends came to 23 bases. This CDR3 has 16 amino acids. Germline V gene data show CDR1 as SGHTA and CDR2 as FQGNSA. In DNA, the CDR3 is TGTGCCAGCAGCTACCGAGGGAGACAGGAGTATGTGGGCTACACCTTC. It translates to CASSYRGRQEYVGYTF. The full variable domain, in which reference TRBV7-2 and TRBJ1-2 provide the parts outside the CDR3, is GAGVSQSPSNKVTEKGKDVELRCDPISGHTALYWYRQSLGQGLEFLIYFQGNSAPDKSGLPSDRFSAERTGGSVSTLTIQRTQQEDSAVYLCASSYRGRQEYVGYTFGSGTRLTVV.